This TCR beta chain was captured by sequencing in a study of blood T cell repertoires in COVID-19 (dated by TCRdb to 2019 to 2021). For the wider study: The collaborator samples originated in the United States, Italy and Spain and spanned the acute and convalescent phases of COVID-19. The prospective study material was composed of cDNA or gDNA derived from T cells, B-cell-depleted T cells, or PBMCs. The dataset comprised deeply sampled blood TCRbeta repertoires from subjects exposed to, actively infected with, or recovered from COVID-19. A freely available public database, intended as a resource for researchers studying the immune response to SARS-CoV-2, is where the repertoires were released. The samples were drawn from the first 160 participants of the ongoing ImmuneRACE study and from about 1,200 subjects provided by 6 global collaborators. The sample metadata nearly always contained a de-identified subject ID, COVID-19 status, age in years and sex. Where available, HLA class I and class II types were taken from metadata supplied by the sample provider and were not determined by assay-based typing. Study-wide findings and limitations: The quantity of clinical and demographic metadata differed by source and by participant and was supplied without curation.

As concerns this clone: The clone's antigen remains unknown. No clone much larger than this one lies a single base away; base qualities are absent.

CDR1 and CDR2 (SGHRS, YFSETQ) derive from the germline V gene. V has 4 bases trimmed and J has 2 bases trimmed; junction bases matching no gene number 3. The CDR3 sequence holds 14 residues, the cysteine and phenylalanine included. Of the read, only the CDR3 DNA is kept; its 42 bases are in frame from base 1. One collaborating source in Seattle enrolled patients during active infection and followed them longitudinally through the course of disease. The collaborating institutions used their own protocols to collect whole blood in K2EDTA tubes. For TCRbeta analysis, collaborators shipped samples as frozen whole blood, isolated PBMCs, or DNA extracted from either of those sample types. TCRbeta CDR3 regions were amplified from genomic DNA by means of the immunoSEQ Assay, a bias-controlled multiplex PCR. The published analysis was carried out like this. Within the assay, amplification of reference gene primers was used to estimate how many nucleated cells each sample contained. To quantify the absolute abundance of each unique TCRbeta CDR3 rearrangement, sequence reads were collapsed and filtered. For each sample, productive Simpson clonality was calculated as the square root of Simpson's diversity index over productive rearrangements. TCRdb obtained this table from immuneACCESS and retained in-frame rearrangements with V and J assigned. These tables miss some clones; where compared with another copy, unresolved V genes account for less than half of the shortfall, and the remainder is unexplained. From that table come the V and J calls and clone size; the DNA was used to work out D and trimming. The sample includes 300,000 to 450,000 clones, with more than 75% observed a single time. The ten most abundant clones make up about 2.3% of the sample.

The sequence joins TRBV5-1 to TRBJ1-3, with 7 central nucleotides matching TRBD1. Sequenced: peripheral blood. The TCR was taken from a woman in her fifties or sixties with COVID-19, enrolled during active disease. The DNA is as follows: TGCGCCAGCAGCATAACAGGGGCTGGAAACACCATATATTTT. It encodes CASSITGAGNTIYF.